This passage covers 21 T cell receptor beta chains from one sample sequenced in a study of technical replicates of blood from a handful of donors. The data were produced by immunoSEQ multiplex PCR, yet TCRdb's version contains in-frame clones alone and is incomplete. The data show 50,000 to 65,000 clones, with nearly 95% seen just once and more than 4% held by the top ten. Input material: PBMCs. Receptors originate from a human donor in good health. Some clones in this sample may be carry-over from other donors' samples.

Note on this clone: At one end the junction does not follow the germline gene, possibly because of a read error. The CDR3 nucleotides are TGTGCCAGCAGTGAAAAGACTAGCGGGAGCTCCCACGAGCAGTACTTC. Translated, it gives CASSEKTSGSSHEQYF. V gene TRBV6-1 combines with J gene TRBJ2-7; 12 bases map to TRBD2. CDR1 and CDR2 (germline): MNHNS, SASEGT. This CDR3 comprises 16 residues.

V usage is TRBV7-2 and J usage is TRBJ1-2; the D gene is possibly TRBD1 (5 bases). Trimming removed 1 base at V and 6 bases at J, with 12 bases between. The length of the CDR3 is 14 residues. The germline CDR1 and CDR2 sequences are SGHTA and FQGNSA. CDR3 sequence reads: CASSLGQSIDGYTF. The CDR3 DNA follows: TGTGCCAGCAGCTTAGGACAGAGTATAGATGGCTACACCTTC.

The chain employs TRBV9 and TRBJ1-4; D gene ambiguous. V lost 4 bases, J lost 11 bases, and 18 bases lay in between. The CDR3 is 14 amino acids. Per germline, CDR1 SGDLS and CDR2 YYNGEE. The CDR3 nucleotides read TGTGCCAGCAGCCTCACCGGCGCCGGGAGGAAACTGTTTTTT. Translated, it gives CASSLTGAGRKLFF.

This clone has only one observation. The CDR3 nucleotides read TGTGCCAGCAGCTTAGGGACTAGTATCGAGCAGTACTTC. Translation gives CASSLGTSIEQYF. This rearrangement joins TRBV7-2 to TRBJ2-7; TRBD2 matches 7 bases. Trimming at V came to 1 base and at J to 6 bases, leaving 3 bases not matched to a gene. The CDR3 is 13 amino acids. Germline CDR1 reads SGHTA; CDR2 reads FQGNSA.

The chain uses TRBV7-8 and TRBJ1-1; D perhaps matches TRBD1 (5 bases). The CDR3 extends over 14 amino acids. Germline CDR1 and CDR2: SGHVS and FQNEAQ. V was clipped by 5 bases and J by 10 bases, with 20 bases between them. The CDR3 coding sequence is TGTGCCAGCAGCACAGCCGACAGCATTGGACGAGCTTTCTTT. Translated: CASSTADSIGRAFF.

This clone was seen more than once but under ten times. This chain connects TRBV18 to TRBJ1-1; D may be TRBD1 (6 bases). Per the germline V gene, CDR1 is KGHSH and CDR2 is LQKENI. Trimming shortened V by 6 bases and J by 3 bases, and 11 bases separated the two germline ends. CDR3 length equals 13 residues. The CDR3 spells CASSQNRDTEAFF. The CDR3 DNA reads TGTGCCAGCTCTCAAAACAGGGACACTGAAGCTTTCTTT.

The chain carries TRBV2 and TRBJ1-2; D not resolved. The V end lost 2 bases, the J end lost 7 bases, and 11 bases lay between the germline ends. Germline CDR1 SNHLY, CDR2 FYNNEI. The CDR3 has 13 amino acids. CDR3 in amino acids: CASSERARGGYTF. Here the CDR3 DNA reads TGTGCCAGCAGTGAACGGGCGCGGGGTGGCTACACCTTC.

This chain uses TRBV5-1 with TRBJ1-3; TRBD1 aligns across 7 bases. The germline V gene encodes CDR1 SGHRS and CDR2 YFSETQ. V was clipped by 3 bases and J by 2 bases; unmatched bases: 5. The CDR3 spans 15 residues. In DNA form, the CDR3 reads TGCGCCAGCAGCTCAACAGGGGTAGCTGGAAACACCATATATTTT. Translated: CASSSTGVAGNTIYF.

CDR3 nucleotides: TGTGCCAGCAGCATTAGCGGGGGGGGCTACAATGAGCAGTTCTTC. The encoded protein is CASSISGGGYNEQFF. This sequence joins TRBV9 and TRBJ2-1; 11 nucleotides match TRBD2. The junction had 3 bases not matched to a gene; V was cut back by 4 bases and J by 3 bases. This CDR3 spans 15 amino acids. Germline CDR1 and CDR2: SGDLS and YYNGEE.

This chain links TRBV19 with TRBJ2-7; D is perhaps TRBD2 (6 bases). Between the trimmed V and J ends, which lost 5 bases and 0 bases, there was a span of 20 bases. Germline V CDR1 and CDR2: LNHDA, SQIVND (reference sequence). The CDR3 is 17 residues long. CDR3 bases: TGTGCCAGTAGTTGGGTAGCGGACCTCGAAAGCTCCTACGAGCAGTACTTC. This codes for CASSWVADLESSYEQYF.

V and J are TRBV2 and TRBJ2-2; 7 positions match TRBD1. With 7 bases clipped from V and 4 bases from J, the junction kept 6 bases outside the gene matches. This CDR3 spans 14 amino acids. Germline assignment: CDR1 SNHLY and CDR2 FYNNEI. CDR3: CASKRGLGTGELFF. CDR3 bases: TGTGCCAGCAAGAGGGGGCTCGGCACCGGGGAGCTGTTTTTT.

The gene calls are TRBV6-1 and TRBJ2-1; a weak D match, TRBD1 (5 bases). The CDR3 has 18 amino acids. Deletions cut 1 base from V and 8 bases from J, with 24 bases between. Germline values: CDR1 MNHNS, CDR2 SASEGT. The CDR3 reads CASSEGSRLRKGSDEQFF. DNA of the CDR3: TGTGCCAGCAGTGAAGGGTCTAGGCTGAGGAAGGGGTCGGATGAGCAGTTCTTC.

The chain recombines TRBV4-2 with TRBJ2-3, with 10 positions matching TRBD2. The V gene's germline CDR1 is LGHNA and CDR2 YNFKEQ. The CDR3 is made up of 16 amino acids. Trimming removed 2 bases from V and 3 bases from J; junction bases left unmatched: 5. The CDR3: CASSQTLAGGTDTQYF. In DNA form, the CDR3 reads TGTGCCAGCAGCCAAACATTAGCGGGGGGAACAGATACGCAGTATTTT.

This clone was detected only once. The chain couples TRBV4-2 to TRBJ2-7; D unclear. CDR1 LGHNA and CDR2 YNFKEQ come from the germline V gene. V lost 1 base, J lost 6 bases, and 4 bases lay in between. The CDR3 consists of 11 residues. CDR3 region: CASSQGSEQYF. The DNA of the CDR3 is TGTGCCAGCAGCCAAGGGAGCGAGCAGTACTTC.

The chain is built from TRBV9 and TRBJ1-2; 8 positions agree with TRBD1. The CDR3 contains 15 residues. The germline CDR1 and CDR2 sequences are SGDLS and YYNGEE. The trim removed 4 bases at V and 4 bases at J, leaving 9 bases unmatched. The CDR3 protein is CASSQTDRASYGYTF. CDR3 coding DNA: TGTGCCAGCAGCCAAACGGACAGGGCTAGCTATGGCTACACCTTC.

This rearrangement joins TRBV11-3 to TRBJ1-5; D not certain. V was shortened by 4 bases and J by 1 base, with 17 bases between the two germline ends. The germline gives CDR1 SGHNT, CDR2 YENEEA. CDR3 length: 17 amino acids. CDR3 bases: TGTGCCAGCAGCTCCAGGCGGATCCGGAGGAGCAATCAGCCCCAGCATTTT. Encoded protein: CASSSRRIRRSNQPQHF.

In the case of this clone: The same CDR3 arises from other DNA sequences in this sample as well. The chain has TRBV6-1 and TRBJ1-5; 7 bases agree with TRBD1. From germline, CDR1 is MNHNS and CDR2 SASEGT. Trimming took 2 bases from V and 4 from J; bases not matched to a gene: 2. CDR3 length: 14 residues. Here the CDR3 DNA reads TGTGCCAGCAGTGAATCAGGGGGTAATCAGCCCCAGCATTTT. Encoded protein: CASSESGGNQPQHF.

J is TRBJ1-1 and V is TRBV7-2; D gene unclear. This CDR3 is 15 amino acids long. Trimming took off 5 bases at V and 0 bases at J, with 13 bases between the two ends. Germline CDR1 is SGHTA and CDR2 is FQGNSA. The CDR3 is CASSPAAGMNTEAFF. CDR3 in DNA: TGTGCCAGCAGCCCGGCGGCGGGTATGAACACTGAAGCTTTCTTT.

The chain uses TRBV25-1 and TRBJ2-1; 12 bases agree with TRBD2. This CDR3 is 12 amino acids long. Germline CDR1 is MGHDK and CDR2 is SYGVNS. Trimming cost V 10 bases and J 6 bases; bases outside gene matches: 1. CDR3 residues: CATTSGGNEQFF. DNA of the CDR3: TGTGCCACGACTAGCGGGGGCAATGAGCAGTTCTTC.

The V and J genes are TRBV10-3 and TRBJ1-2; D uncertain. Germline loops: CDR1 ENHRY, CDR2 SYGVKD. This CDR3 contains 13 residues. V shed 4 bases and J shed 7 bases, with 13 bases lying between them. The CDR3 bases are TGTGCCATCAGTGTTTTGCAGGAATCTGGCTACACCTTC. It yields the protein CAISVLQESGYTF.

The V call is TRBV9, the J call TRBJ2-2, with a weak D call TRBD2 (5 bases). The germline V gene has CDR1 SGDLS and CDR2 YYNGEE. The CDR3 has 14 residues. V was pared by 2 bases and J by 4 bases, with 9 bases between. CDR3: CASSVSGSTGELFF. CDR3 coding DNA: TGTGCCAGCAGCGTCTCGGGGTCCACCGGGGAGCTGTTTTTT. The variable domain in full, with the rest retrieved from reference TRBV9 and TRBJ2-2, is DSGVTQTPKHLITATGQRVTLRCSPRSGDLSVYWYQQSLDQGLQFLIQYYNGEERAKGNILERFSAQQFPDLHSELNLSSLELGDSALYFCASSVSGSTGELFFGEGSRLTVL.